This T cell receptor (beta chain) was retrieved from a study of preoperative IRX-2 immunotherapy in early breast cancer. This CDR3 has 14 residues. The germline CDR1 and CDR2 sequences are SQVTM and ANQGSEA. Unmatched junction bases numbered 5, after V lost 5 bases and J lost 3 bases. The sample's treatment: preoperative locoregional IRX-2 cytokine immunotherapy. This phase Ib study tested locoregional IRX-2 cytokine immunotherapy given before surgery. Sequenced by immunoSEQ multiplex PCR; TCRdb stores in-frame clones only, minus some. This repertoire shows approximately 27,000 clones, 75% to 90% found once; its top ten account for approximately 1.3%.

The V gene is TRBV29-1, the J gene TRBJ1-3; 9 nucleotides align to TRBD1. The sequence came from a human donor with breast cancer. Sequenced material: lymph node tissue, taken after IRX-2 immunotherapy. The CDR3 DNA reads as TGCAGCGTTAAGGGACAGGGTGGTGGAAACACCATATATTTT. Its translation is CSVKGQGGGNTIYF.